This passage covers 19 T cell receptor beta chains from one sample sequenced in a study of shared clonotypes between healthy human individuals. Produced via immunoSEQ multiplex PCR; TCRdb's table is partial and in-frame only. The sample records about 2.4 million clones, approximately 93% being singletons. Sequenced: naive CD4+ T cells from PBMCs. Documented subset: CD45RA+ positively selected. Receptor source: a man aged 18 to 29 in good health. Some clones in this sample may be carry-over from other donors' samples.

The chain carries TRBV28 and TRBJ1-4; 8 bases agree with TRBD1. The germline V gene has CDR1 MDHEN and CDR2 SYDVKM. V was pared by 5 bases and J by 4 bases, with 6 bases of the junction left unmatched. This CDR3 contains 15 residues. The CDR3 protein is CASSHRTGINEKLFF. Written as DNA, the CDR3 is TGTGCCAGCAGTCATCGGACAGGGATTAATGAAAAACTGTTTTTT.

This chain joins TRBV2 and TRBJ2-6; 12 bases match TRBD1. The CDR3 spans 18 residues. V was pared by 5 bases and J by 2 bases, with 7 bases of the junction left unmatched. In germline, CDR1 is SNHLY, CDR2 FYNNEI. DNA of the CDR3: TGTGCCAGCAGTAATCCCGGGACAGGGGGCCCTGGGGCCAACGTCCTGACTTTC. It yields the protein CASSNPGTGGPGANVLTF. The entire variable domain, with the rest obtained from reference TRBV2 and TRBJ2-6, is as follows: EPEVTQTPSHQVTQMGQEVILRCVPISNHLYFYWYRQILGQKVEFLVSFYNNEISEKSEIFDDQFSVERPDGSNFTLKIRSTKLEDSAMYFCASSNPGTGGPGANVLTFGAGSRLTVL.

J is TRBJ1-5 and V is TRBV19, with D hard to call. CDR1 is LNHDA, CDR2 SQIVND, per germline (reference sequence). The CDR3 sequence is 13 residues long. The V gene lost 6 bases and the J gene lost 6 bases, with 12 bases spanning the gap. CDR3 in DNA: TGTGCCAGTAGGACGGTGGGCAGTCAGCCCCAGCATTTT. Its translation: CASRTVGSQPQHF.

The sample holds one count of this clone. The gene calls are TRBV29-1 and TRBJ2-1; TRBD1 agrees at 10 bases. The CDR3 extends over 16 amino acids. Germline assignment: CDR1 SQVTM and CDR2 ANQGSEA. The trim removed 7 bases at V and 7 bases at J, leaving 16 bases unmatched. The CDR3 is CSAGRGRDRGGNEQFF. CDR3 sequence (DNA): TGCAGCGCTGGACGAGGGAGGGACAGGGGTGGGAATGAGCAGTTCTTC.

The V call is TRBV28, the J call TRBJ1-1, with D maybe TRBD1 (5 bases). The CDR3 covers 13 residues. Per the germline V gene, CDR1 is MDHEN and CDR2 is SYDVKM. The V end lost 8 bases, the J end lost 0 bases, and 10 bases lay between the germline ends. CDR3 DNA: TGTGCCAGCCGGGGGATTATGAACACTGAAGCTTTCTTT. Residues: CASRGIMNTEAFF.

The chain links TRBV27 to TRBJ2-3; D not certain. The length of the CDR3 is 16 residues. Germline lookup yields CDR1 MNHEY and CDR2 SMNVEV (reference sequence). Trimming stripped 1 base from V and 2 bases from J, with 13 bases between. This CDR3 reads CASSLFTYAPTDTQYF. CDR3 nucleotide sequence: TGTGCCAGCAGTTTATTCACTTACGCCCCCACAGATACGCAGTATTTT.

The table lists this clone with a count of one. The chain employs TRBV6-6 and TRBJ2-5; D uncertain. The CDR3 totals 15 residues. Germline V CDR1 and CDR2: MNHNY, SVGAGI (reference sequence). Trimming shortened V by 0 bases and J by 5 bases, and 13 bases separated the two germline ends. The CDR3 DNA reads as TGTGCCAGCAGTTACTCCTCCGACGGCTGGGAGACCCAGTACTTC. Translated: CASSYSSDGWETQYF.

This chain joins TRBV30 and TRBJ2-3, with a tentative D call TRBD2 (5 bases). CDR3 length equals 15 residues. The V and J ends lost 0 bases and 4 bases respectively, with 14 bases between them. CDR1 and CDR2 (germline): GTSNPN, SVGIG (reference sequence). The CDR3 DNA reads TGTGCCTGGAGTGTAGGTAATGGAGGCCCAGATACGCAGTATTTT. Translated, it gives CAWSVGNGGPDTQYF.

The V and J genes are TRBV19 and TRBJ2-1; possible D gene TRBD1, 6 bases. The V end lost 6 bases, the J end lost 4 bases, and 10 bases lay between the germline ends. The germline gives CDR1 LNHDA, CDR2 SQIVND (reference sequence). The CDR3 sequence is 13 residues long. The CDR3 sequence is CASSPTGYNEQFF. The CDR3 DNA is TGTGCCAGTAGCCCCACAGGGTACAATGAGCAGTTCTTC.

The rearrangement links TRBV28 to TRBJ1-2, with 11 bases aligning to TRBD1. CDR3 length: 13 amino acids. Trimming took 8 bases from V and 6 from J; bases not matched to a gene: 5. CDR1 is MDHEN, CDR2 SYDVKM, per germline. CDR3 region: CASGDRGLDGYTF. The CDR3 DNA follows: TGTGCCAGCGGGGACAGGGGGTTGGATGGCTACACCTTC.

The chain is built from TRBV7-2 and TRBJ2-7; unclear D gene. The CDR3 covers 13 residues. V was clipped by 1 base and J by 5 bases, with 9 bases between them. CDR1 is SGHTA, CDR2 FQGNSA, per germline. In nucleotides, the CDR3 is TGTGCCAGCAGCTTAGTTTGGTTCAACGAGCAGTACTTC. This translates into CASSLVWFNEQYF.

V and J are TRBV18 and TRBJ2-1, with 8 nucleotides matching TRBD2. V gave up 4 bases and J gave up 2 bases; unmatched junction bases: 10. CDR3 length equals 17 residues. Germline V lookup: CDR1 KGHSH, CDR2 LQKENI. CDR3 in amino acids: CASSQSGSRVPYNEQFF. CDR3 DNA: TGTGCCAGCTCACAGAGCGGGAGTAGGGTACCCTACAATGAGCAGTTCTTC. Filled out from reference TRBV18 and TRBJ2-1, the complete variable domain reads NAGVMQNPRHLVRRRGQEARLRCSPMKGHSHVYWYRQLPEEGLKFMVYLQKENIIDESGMPKERFSAEFPKEGPSILRIQQVVRGDSAAYFCASSQSGSRVPYNEQFFGPGTRLTVL.

As regards this clone: Other DNA sequences in the sample encode the same CDR3. J is TRBJ2-7 and V is TRBV20-1; D unclear. CDR1 is DFQATT, CDR2 SNEGSKA, per germline (reference sequence). V gave up 2 bases and J gave up 3 bases, with 5 bases separating them. This CDR3 has 11 residues. CDR3 bases: TGCAGTGCTAGATTAATCTACGAGCAGTACTTC. Protein: CSARLIYEQYF.

The V call is TRBV28, the J call TRBJ2-5, with TRBD2 matching 7 bases. After removal of 2 bases from V and 5 bases from J, the junction contained 5 bases not matched to a gene. Per the germline V gene, CDR1 is MDHEN and CDR2 is SYDVKM. The CDR3 runs to 14 residues. CDR3 in DNA: TGTGCCAGCAGTTTAGCGGGAGACATGGAGACCCAGTACTTC. The encoded protein is CASSLAGDMETQYF.

CDR3 in DNA: TGTGCCAGCCGTCCTTGGGGGCGTACCTACGAGCAGTACTTC. Translation gives CASRPWGRTYEQYF. This sequence joins TRBV28 and TRBJ2-7; maybe TRBD1 (6 bases). CDR3 length: 14 residues. Between the trimmed V and J ends, which lost 8 bases and 2 bases, there was a span of 16 bases. Germline CDR1 and CDR2: MDHEN and SYDVKM. Complete variable domain (other parts from reference TRBV28 and TRBJ2-7): DVKVTQSSRYLVKRTGEKVFLECVQDMDHENMFWYRQDPGLGLRLIYFSYDVKMKEKGDIPEGYSVSREKKERFSLILESASTNQTSMYLCASRPWGRTYEQYFGPGTRLTVT.

Here the CDR3 DNA reads TGCGCCAGCAGCTTGACTACAGGGTATAACACCGGGGAGCTGTTTTTT. Its protein is CASSLTTGYNTGELFF. This chain connects TRBV5-1 to TRBJ2-2; a possible D gene is TRBD1 (6 bases). The CDR3 consists of 16 residues. V lost 1 base and J 2 bases, leaving 12 bases between the germline ends. Germline V gene data show CDR1 as SGHRS and CDR2 as YFSETQ. The full variable domain, in which reference TRBV5-1 and TRBJ2-2 provide the parts outside the CDR3, is KAGVTQTPRYLIKTRGQQVTLSCSPISGHRSVSWYQQTPGQGLQFLFEYFSETQRNKGNFPGRFSGRQFSNSRSEMNVSTLELGDSALYLCASSLTTGYNTGELFFGEGSRLTVL.

The V gene is TRBV28, the J gene TRBJ2-1, with a possible D match to TRBD2 (7 bases). This CDR3 spans 14 amino acids. From germline, CDR1 is MDHEN and CDR2 SYDVKM. Trimming took 5 bases from V and 12 from J, leaving 20 bases between them. CDR3: CASSDAGLRGGQFF. DNA of the CDR3: TGTGCCAGCAGTGACGCGGGACTAAGGGGGGGGCAGTTCTTC.

This clone was seen a single time. The J gene is TRBJ2-7, the V gene TRBV28; D ambiguous. Germline lookup yields CDR1 MDHEN and CDR2 SYDVKM. CDR3 length: 14 amino acids. The V and J ends lost 6 bases and 3 bases respectively, with 15 bases between them. CDR3 sequence reads: CASSVGGGYYEQYF. The CDR3 DNA sequence: TGTGCCAGCAGCGTCGGCGGCGGCTACTACGAGCAGTACTTC. Supplemented by reference TRBV28 and TRBJ2-7, the full variable domain reads DVKVTQSSRYLVKRTGEKVFLECVQDMDHENMFWYRQDPGLGLRLIYFSYDVKMKEKGDIPEGYSVSREKKERFSLILESASTNQTSMYLCASSVGGGYYEQYFGPGTRLTVT.

This clone was counted once. The chain links TRBV19 to TRBJ2-7; 7 bases agree with TRBD1. V shed 5 bases and J 4 bases; nucleotides not matched to a gene: 5. Germline CDR1 reads LNHDA; CDR2 reads SQIVND (reference sequence). This CDR3 is built from 13 residues. The CDR3 nucleotides read TGTGCCAGTAGTCGTTACAGGGGATACGAGCAGTACTTC. Residues: CASSRYRGYEQYF.